This TCR beta chain came from a study of T cell responses to AZD1222 COVID-19 vaccine. Germline lookup yields CDR1 SEHNR and CDR2 FQNEAQ (reference sequence). The CDR3 contains 14 residues. The V and J ends lost 6 bases and 4 bases respectively, with 12 bases between them. This clone has a single count. The antigen is undetermined. Data came from immunoSEQ multiplex PCR; TCRdb stores just in-frame clones and leaves some out. The table lists roughly 150,000 clones, about 80% of them singletons, with approximately 4% in the top ten. Study conclusions and caveats: Donors in the cohort were predominantly white British and more often female, and clonal diversity was possibly underestimated. Vaccine-associated CD4 TCRs spanned spike, dominant at 160-218 and 743-854. Baseline seropositivity occurred in only a handful of AZD1222 recipients. The reported proportion of spike-specific TCRs targeting unmutated variant regions was nearly half.

The sample in question was peripheral blood, obtained on day 0 of AZD1222 vaccination. The rearrangement uses TRBV7-9 and TRBJ1-4; perhaps TRBD1 as D (6 bases). This receptor was taken from an adult in good health. DNA of the CDR3: TGTGCCAGCAGACCCGGGACAAGTAATGAAAAACTGTTTTTT. Encoded protein: CASRPGTSNEKLFF.